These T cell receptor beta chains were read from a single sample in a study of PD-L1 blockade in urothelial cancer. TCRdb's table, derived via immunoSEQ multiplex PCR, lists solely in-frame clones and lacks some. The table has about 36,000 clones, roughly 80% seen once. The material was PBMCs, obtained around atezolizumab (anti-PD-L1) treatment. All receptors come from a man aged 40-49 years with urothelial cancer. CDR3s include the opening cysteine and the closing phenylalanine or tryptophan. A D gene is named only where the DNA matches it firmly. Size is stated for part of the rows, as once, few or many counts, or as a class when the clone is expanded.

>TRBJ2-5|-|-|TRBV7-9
TGTGCCAGCGGGCAGGGGCTTGGGACCCAGTACTTC
CASGQGLGTQYF
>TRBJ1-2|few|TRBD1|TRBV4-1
TGCGCCAGCAGCCAAGTACCCACAGGGGCAAACTATGGCTACACCTTC
CASSQVPTGANYGYTF
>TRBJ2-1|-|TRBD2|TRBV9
TGTGCCAGCAGCGTAGAAGGAACTAGCGGGGGTAGCTCCTACAATGAGCAGTTCTTC
CASSVEGTSGGSSYNEQFF
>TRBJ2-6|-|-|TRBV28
TGTGCCAGCAGTGGACGGGGTAGTGAATTCTCTGGGGCCAACGTCCTGACTTTC
CASSGRGSEFSGANVLTF
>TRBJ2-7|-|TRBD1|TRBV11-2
TGTGCCAGCAGCTCCCCAAGAGGGACAGGCCGCTACGAGCAGTACTTC
CASSSPRGTGRYEQYF
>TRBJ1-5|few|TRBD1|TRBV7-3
TGTGCCAGCAGCCTCGCAGGGGGCGGCAATCAGCCCCAGCATTTT
CASSLAGGGNQPQHF
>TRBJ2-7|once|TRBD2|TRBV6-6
TGTGCCAGCAGTCTTAGCGGGGACTACGAGCAGTACTTC
CASSLSGDYEQYF
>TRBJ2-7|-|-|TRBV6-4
TGTGCCAGCAGTGACTCGGCTAGCGCGAACAGCAGAGTCTACGAGCAGTACTTC
CASSDSASANSRVYEQYF
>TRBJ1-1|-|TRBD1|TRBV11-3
TGTGCCAGCAGCCTCCGGGACAGTGAAGCTTTCTTT
CASSLRDSEAFF
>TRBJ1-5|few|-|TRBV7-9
TGTGCCAGCAGTAAAACAGGAGATAATCAGCCCCAGCATTTT
CASSKTGDNQPQHF
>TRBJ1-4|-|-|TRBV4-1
TGCGCCAGCAAATATGAACAGTCAAATGAAAAACTGTTTTTT
CASKYEQSNEKLFF
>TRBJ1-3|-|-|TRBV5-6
TGTGCCAGCAGCCCAGGGACACCTGGAAACACCATATATTTT
CASSPGTPGNTIYF
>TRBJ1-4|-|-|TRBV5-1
TGCGCCAGCAGCCCCGCGGACACGCATGAAAAACTGTTTTTT
CASSPADTHEKLFF
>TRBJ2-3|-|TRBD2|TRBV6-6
TGTGCCAGCAAAGAGGGAGCTAGCGGGAACACGGATACGCAGTATTTT
CASKEGASGNTDTQYF
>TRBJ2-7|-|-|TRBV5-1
TGCGCCAGCAGGCACAGGGTTGAAGACGAGCAGTACTTC
CASRHRVEDEQYF
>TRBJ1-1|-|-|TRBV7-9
TGTGCCAGCAGTCGACACCCTGAAGCTTTCTTT
CASSRHPEAFF
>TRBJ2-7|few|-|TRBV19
TGTGCCAGTAGTATTACAGGCGCGTTAGAGCAGTACTTC
CASSITGALEQYF
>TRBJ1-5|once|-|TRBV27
TGTGCCAGCAGTTTCCCGGGCGCAGGGATCCATCAGCCCCAGCATTTT
CASSFPGAGIHQPQHF
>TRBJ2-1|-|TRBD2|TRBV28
TGTGCCAGCAGTTTATGGGGGCGGGAGGGCCGACGGGATGACAATGAGCAGTTCTTC
CASSLWGREGRRDDNEQFF
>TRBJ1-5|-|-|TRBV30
TGTGCCTGGAGTGTAGGCTGGGGCCAGCCCCAGCATTTT
CAWSVGWGQPQHF
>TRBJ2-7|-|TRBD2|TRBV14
TGTGCCAGCAGCCCTTCTAGCGGGAGTTCCAGAGAGCAGTACTTC
CASSPSSGSSREQYF
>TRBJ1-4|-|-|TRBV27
TGTGCCAGCAGCCTCGGGGTCCATCCTATAGTAAACCGTGAAAAACTGTTTTTT
CASSLGVHPIVNREKLFF
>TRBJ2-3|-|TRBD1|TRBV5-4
TGTGCCAGCAGCTTTTGGGGACAGGGACAGAGTCGGTATTTT
CASSFWGQGQSRYF
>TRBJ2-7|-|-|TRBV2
TGTGCCAGCACCCGGGACGGGGGATCCTACGAGCAGTACTTC
CASTRDGGSYEQYF
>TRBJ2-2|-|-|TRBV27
TGTGCCAGCCGACAGACTAACACCGGGGAGCTGTTTTTT
CASRQTNTGELFF
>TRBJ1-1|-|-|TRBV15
TGTGCCACCAGCAGAGTCGGCAGGGACACTGAAGCTTTCTTT
CATSRVGRDTEAFF
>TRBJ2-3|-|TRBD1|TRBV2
TGTGCCAGCAGTCCGGGACAGGGTACAGATACGCAGTATTTT
CASSPGQGTDTQYF
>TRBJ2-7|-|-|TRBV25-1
TGTGCCAGCAGTGACCCGACAGGCCCCGGGTCCGAGCAGTACTTC
CASSDPTGPGSEQYF
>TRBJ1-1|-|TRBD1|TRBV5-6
TGTGCCAGCAGCTTGCACTCGGACAGGGGGCGGAGGGAAGCTTTCTTT
CASSLHSDRGRREAFF
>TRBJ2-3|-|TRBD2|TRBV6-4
TGTGCCAGCAGATCTAGCGGGAGAGGCGCAGTGCAGTATTTT
CASRSSGRGAVQYF
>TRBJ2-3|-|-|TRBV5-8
TGTGCCAGCAGCACTGGCAAGACAGCGATTACAGATACGCAGTATTTT
CASSTGKTAITDTQYF
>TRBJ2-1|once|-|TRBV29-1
TGCAGCGTTGAATCCCCAGGGGATGAGCAGTTCTTC
CSVESPGDEQFF
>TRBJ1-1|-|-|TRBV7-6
TGTGCCAGCAGCCAGGGTCATGGAATGAACACTGAAGCTTTCTTT
CASSQGHGMNTEAFF
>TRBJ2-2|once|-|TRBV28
TGTGCCAGCAGCCTTTATTTGGGGAGAGGACCCGGGGAGCTGTTTTTT
CASSLYLGRGPGELFF
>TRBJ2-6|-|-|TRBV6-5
TGTGCCAGCAGTTACGAAGAGCCTTCTGGGGCCAACGTCCTGACTTTC
CASSYEEPSGANVLTF
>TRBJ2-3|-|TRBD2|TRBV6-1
TGTGCCAGCAGTGATGGACTAGGCACAGATACGCAGTATTTT
CASSDGLGTDTQYF
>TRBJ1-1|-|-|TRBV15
TGTGCCACCAGCCGGGATATGAAAGAGGCCACTGAAGCTTTCTTT
CATSRDMKEATEAFF
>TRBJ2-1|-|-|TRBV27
TGTGCCAGCAGTTTATCGAGGACGGGAACCTACAATGAGCAGTTCTTC
CASSLSRTGTYNEQFF
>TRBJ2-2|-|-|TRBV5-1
TGCGCCAGCGCACGGACAGACACCGGGGAGCTGTTTTTT
CASARTDTGELFF
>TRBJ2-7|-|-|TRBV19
TGTGCCAGTACTGAGGGAGGGGGGAGCTACGAGCAGTACTTC
CASTEGGGSYEQYF
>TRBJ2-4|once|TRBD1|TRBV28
TGTGCCAGCAGTCACCGGGACAGGGTGGTAAACATTCAGTACTTC
CASSHRDRVVNIQYF
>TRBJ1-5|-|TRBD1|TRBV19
TGTGCCAGTAGATCGGGGGACAGAAATCAGCCCCAGCATTTT
CASRSGDRNQPQHF
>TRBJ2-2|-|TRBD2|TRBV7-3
TGTGCCAGCAGCTCCGGGACTAGCGGGGTCACCGGGGAGCTGTTTTTT
CASSSGTSGVTGELFF
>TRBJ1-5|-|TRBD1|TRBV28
TGTGCCAGCAGAAACAGGGGACTTTCCAATCAGCCCCAGCATTTT
CASRNRGLSNQPQHF
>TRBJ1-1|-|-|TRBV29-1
TGCAGCGTTAGGGCCGGGGTGAACACTGAAGCTTTCTTT
CSVRAGVNTEAFF
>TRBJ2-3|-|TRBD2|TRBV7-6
TGTGCCAGCAGCTTAGAGGGACTAGCGGGAGTGGGTACAGATACGCAGTATTTT
CASSLEGLAGVGTDTQYF
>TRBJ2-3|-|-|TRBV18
TGTGCCAGCTCACCTCAGGAGGGAGATACGCAGTATTTT
CASSPQEGDTQYF
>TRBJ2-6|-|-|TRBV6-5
TGTGCCAGCAGTCGAGGGTTTTCTGGGGCCAACGTCCTGACTTTC
CASSRGFSGANVLTF
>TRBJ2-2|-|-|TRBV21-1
TGTGCCAGCAGCAAAGGAGCTAGCGGGAGGGGTCGGACCGGGGAGCTGTTTTTT
CASSKGASGRGRTGELFF
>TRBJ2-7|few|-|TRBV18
TGTGCCAGCTCACCACGGGCGGGGCTGGCCGAGCAGTACTTC
CASSPRAGLAEQYF
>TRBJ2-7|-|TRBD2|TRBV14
TGTGCCAGCAGCCAAGAGGCGGGAGGTGTCTCGGAGCAGTACTTC
CASSQEAGGVSEQYF
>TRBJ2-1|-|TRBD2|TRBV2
TGTGCCAGCAGTCAGGGACTAGCGGGGTACAATGAGCAGTTCTTC
CASSQGLAGYNEQFF
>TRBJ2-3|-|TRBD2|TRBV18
TGTGCCAGCTTTCCGGGACTAGCGGGATTTAGCAGCACAGATACGCAGTATTTT
CASFPGLAGFSSTDTQYF
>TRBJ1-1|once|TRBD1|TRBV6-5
TGTGCCAGCAGTCGTGACAGGGGGCGAGCTTTCTTT
CASSRDRGRAFF
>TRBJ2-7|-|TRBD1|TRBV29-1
TGCAGCGTGTCAGGGGGCGCAGGATCCTACGAGCAGTACTTC
CSVSGGAGSYEQYF
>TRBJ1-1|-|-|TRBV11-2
TGTGCCAGCAGCACGGTGGGGCTGAACACTGAAGCTTTCTTT
CASSTVGLNTEAFF